This TCR beta chain was captured by sequencing in a study of T cells expressing NK-cell markers. For the study at large: Sorted CD3+CD56+NKG2C+, CD3+CD56+NKG2C- and CD3+CD56-NKG2C+ T-cell subsets were beta-chain profiled.

The CDR3 spans 16 residues. Germline V gene lookup returns CDR1 SGHAT and CDR2 FQNNGV. Broader study findings: The study found dominant NKG2C+ clonotypes at about 1.0-8% of CD8+ T cells in over 5 donors. Dominance of the CD3+CD56-NKG2C+ fraction by these clonotypes also held in several donors.

TCRdb reprocessed the 5' RACE reads, with one entry per CDR3 protein and no DNA. The ten most abundant clones cover approximately 18% of a sample with about 180,000 distinct CDR3 sequences. Of note for this clonotype: Its antigen is still unknown.

This clonotype was sampled from a woman aged 18-70 years in good health. The sample was blood T cells: a sorted CD56 or NKG2C T cell subset, CD4+ or CD8+ T cells, or bulk PBMC T cells (not recorded which). The chain employs TRBV11-2 and TRBJ2-3; TCRdb's D gene call, TRBD1, goes unchecked for lack of DNA. CDR3 loop: CASSLAGTGGTDTQYF.